Listed below are T cell receptor beta chains from one sample, sequenced in a study of blood T cell repertoires in COVID-19. Repertoires were generated with immunoSEQ multiplex PCR, while TCRdb's copy carries only in-frame clones and drops some. The table records over 130,000 clones, roughly 81% of them present only once. The sequenced sample consisted of PBMCs or T cells enriched from blood (not recorded which). Receptors were obtained from a woman aged 45 to 65 with acute COVID-19. Both conserved end residues are part of each CDR3. The D gene is left open where the match is weak. Size values are once, few and many counts, or a class for expanded clones, and some rows have none.

d_gene,abundance,v_gene,j_gene,CDR3nt,CDR3aa
.,.,TRBV19,TRBJ2-7,TGTGCCAGTAGTACGACAGCCCTCTACGAGCAGTACTTC,CASSTTALYEQYF
TRBD1,.,TRBV6-5,TRBJ1-2,TGTGCCAGCAGTTACCACAGGGGTTATGGCTACACCTTC,CASSYHRGYGYTF
TRBD1,few,TRBV19,TRBJ2-2,TGTGCCAGTAGACAGGGGGCGGAAACCGGGGAGCTGTTTTTT,CASRQGAETGELFF
.,.,TRBV29-1,TRBJ2-5,TGCAGCGTTGTCCGGACAGAGGTCCGCCAGTACTTC,CSVVRTEVRQYF
TRBD2,once,TRBV4-2,TRBJ2-2,TGTGCCAGCAGCTCTCCTAGCGGTCTTAACACCGGGGAGCTGTTTTTT,CASSSPSGLNTGELFF
.,.,TRBV5-6,TRBJ1-4,TGTGCCAGCAGCTTGACGGGTCTTCCTACTCATAATGAAAAACTGTTTTTT,CASSLTGLPTHNEKLFF
.,.,TRBV6-5,TRBJ2-7,TGTGCCAGCAGTAGACGCCGTAGCCTCTGGAACTTC,CASSRRRSLWNF
TRBD1,.,TRBV19,TRBJ2-1,TGTGCCAGTAGTACCCGGGACAGGGGGCTGTCGAACAATGAGCAGTTCTTC,CASSTRDRGLSNNEQFF
TRBD1,.,TRBV15,TRBJ2-1,TGTGCCACCAGCAGTCGCTCCGGGACAGGGAGTGATGAGCAGTTCTTC,CATSSRSGTGSDEQFF
.,.,TRBV10-3,TRBJ2-1,TGTGCCATCAGTGACCCAGGGGGGCCCTACAATGAGCAGTTCTTC,CAISDPGGPYNEQFF
TRBD1,.,TRBV19,TRBJ2-1,TGTGCCAGTCGGGACAGGGGCTCCTACAATGAGCAGTTCTTC,CASRDRGSYNEQFF
TRBD2,once,TRBV7-2,TRBJ2-1,TGTGCCAGCAGCTCAATGGGGACTAGCGGGGAGCAGTTCTTC,CASSSMGTSGEQFF
.,.,TRBV28,TRBJ2-7,TGTGCCAGCAGCGCTCCGGGACTCGCAACTTACGAGCAGTACTTC,CASSAPGLATYEQYF
.,.,TRBV6-1,TRBJ2-7,TGTGCCAGTACTCCGGAGGGCCAGGGGGACGAGCAGTACTTC,CASTPEGQGDEQYF
TRBD1,.,TRBV19,TRBJ1-1,TGTGCCAGTAGTGACAGGGGCACTGAAGCTTTCTTT,CASSDRGTEAFF
.,.,TRBV7-9,TRBJ1-1,TGTGCCAGCAGCGTGAGCCCAGGGGCAACTGAAGCTTTCTTT,CASSVSPGATEAFF
TRBD1,.,TRBV18,TRBJ2-6,TGTGCCAGCTCACCATTTAAACTAGGGACAGGGTCTGGGGCCAACGTCCTGACTTTC,CASSPFKLGTGSGANVLTF
TRBD2,.,TRBV5-1,TRBJ2-1,TGCGCCAGCAGCTGGACTAGCGGGAGGGGGGATGAGCAGTTCTTC,CASSWTSGRGDEQFF
TRBD1,.,TRBV11-2,TRBJ1-6,TGTGCCAGCAGCTTCCAGGGGGACTCCTATAATTCACCCCTCCACTTT,CASSFQGDSYNSPLHF
.,.,TRBV5-5,TRBJ1-1,TGTGCCAGCAGCGAGGACAGGAACACTGAAGCTTTCTTT,CASSEDRNTEAFF
TRBD1,.,TRBV5-1,TRBJ1-2,TGCGCCAGCAGCGCGGGACAGAACTATGGCTACACCTTC,CASSAGQNYGYTF
TRBD2,.,TRBV9,TRBJ2-1,TGTGCCAGCAGCGCCAGACTAGCGGGAGGGCAGAATGAGCAGTTCTTC,CASSARLAGGQNEQFF
.,.,TRBV19,TRBJ2-5,TGTGCCAGTAGAGTCGGGAGAGGAAGGGAGACCCAGTACTTC,CASRVGRGRETQYF
TRBD1,once,TRBV4-1,TRBJ1-2,TGCGCCAGCAGCCCGGGACAGGCTCTAAAGGGTGGCTACACCTTC,CASSPGQALKGGYTF
TRBD1,.,TRBV5-1,TRBJ1-6,TGCGCCAGCAGCTTGGGGGACAGTAGGAATTCACCCCTCCACTTT,CASSLGDSRNSPLHF
.,.,TRBV19,TRBJ1-1,TGTGCCAGTAGCTGGGGGGGCACGAACACTGAAGCTTTCTTT,CASSWGGTNTEAFF
TRBD1,.,TRBV5-1,TRBJ2-7,TGCGCCAGCAGCTCAGGGGGTGGGTACGAGCAGTACTTC,CASSSGGGYEQYF
.,.,TRBV13,TRBJ2-1,TGTGCCAGCAGCTTATGGGTGAGGCGGGCCTCCTACAATGAGCAGTTCTTC,CASSLWVRRASYNEQFF
TRBD2,.,TRBV3-1/TRBV3-2,TRBJ2-1,TGTGCCAGCAGCCAGCTAGCGGTCGGGTACAATGAGCAGTTCTTC,CASSQLAVGYNEQFF
.,.,TRBV7-6,TRBJ2-1,TGTGCCAGCAGCTTAATGAGCGGCGTCAATGAGCAGTTCTTC,CASSLMSGVNEQFF
TRBD1,.,TRBV7-8,TRBJ2-2,TGTGCCAGCAGCAATAGCCGGGGACAGGTTTTTCTCTCCTCCGGGGAGCTGTTTTTT,CASSNSRGQVFLSSGELFF
TRBD1,.,TRBV4-1,TRBJ2-7,TGCGCCAGCAGCCAATCATCCTCCCGGGACAGGGGGCGACCCTCCTACGAGCAGTACTTC,CASSQSSSRDRGRPSYEQYF
TRBD1,few,TRBV7-2,TRBJ1-4,TGTGCCAGCAGCTTATCGCAGGGGGGTGGTGAAAAACTGTTTTTT,CASSLSQGGGEKLFF
TRBD1,few,TRBV29-1,TRBJ1-1,TGCAGCGTTGAAGTTAACAGGGGGAACACTGAAGCTTTCTTT,CSVEVNRGNTEAFF
TRBD2,.,TRBV4-1,TRBJ2-7,TGCGCCAGCAGTCAAATTGGGACTAGAACCTACGAGCAGTACTTC,CASSQIGTRTYEQYF
TRBD1,few,TRBV28,TRBJ2-1,TGTGCCAGCAGTTTAACAGGGGGTCGCTACAATGAGCAGTTCTTC,CASSLTGGRYNEQFF
.,.,TRBV5-4,TRBJ1-1,TGTGCCAGCAGCCCTTCCACCGAACAGGGCACTGAAGCTTTCTTT,CASSPSTEQGTEAFF
.,once,TRBV11-2,TRBJ1-1,TGTGCCAGCAGCTTAGGAAGGTTCAGCGGGAACACTGAAGCTTTCTTT,CASSLGRFSGNTEAFF
.,.,TRBV12-1,TRBJ2-7,TGTGCCAGCAGCTTTTCTCTAGGGTTCTGTGGCGGGAGCTCCTACGAGCAGTACTTC,CASSFSLGFCGGSSYEQYF
.,few,TRBV19,TRBJ1-1,TGTGCCAGTAGTATCCCGCCGGCAGGGCGGGGCACTGAAGCTTTCTTT,CASSIPPAGRGTEAFF
.,.,TRBV6-5,TRBJ1-4,TGTGCCAGCAGTTACTCGGGCCTAAAACTGTTTTTT,CASSYSGLKLFF
TRBD1,.,TRBV5-1,TRBJ2-1,TGCGCCAGCAGTACCCGGACAGGGTCCTCCAATGAGCAGTTCTTC,CASSTRTGSSNEQFF
TRBD1,.,TRBV19,TRBJ2-6,TGTGCCAGTAGTCTACAGGGGCTCGACGTCCTGACTTTC,CASSLQGLDVLTF
.,.,TRBV18,TRBJ2-7,TGTGCCAGCTCACCTCAGAGAGCTGTAGCGGATGTACTACTGGAGCAGTACTTC,CASSPQRAVADVLLEQYF
.,.,TRBV27,TRBJ1-2,TGTGCCAGCAGTTTATGGGGCAACTATGGCTACACCTTC,CASSLWGNYGYTF
TRBD2,.,TRBV3-1/TRBV3-2,TRBJ2-7,TGTGCCAGCAGTCCTACGGGGGAGGGGAGCTCCTACGAGCAGTACTTC,CASSPTGEGSSYEQYF
.,.,TRBV6-1,TRBJ2-7,TGTGCCAGCAGTGAAGAAGCGGTTAGCTCCTACGAGCAGTACTTC,CASSEEAVSSYEQYF
TRBD1,.,TRBV5-1,TRBJ2-1,TGCGCCAGCAGCCAGGGACAGAGCTCCTACAATGAGCAGTTCTTC,CASSQGQSSYNEQFF
.,.,TRBV5-4,TRBJ1-2,TGTGCCAGCAGCCCCCCGAATCGGGGAGCTAACTATGGCTACACCTTC,CASSPPNRGANYGYTF
.,.,TRBV16,TRBJ2-1,TGTGCCAGCAGCCGCCAATTCAGCGGGAATGAGCAGTTCTTC,CASSRQFSGNEQFF
TRBD2,.,TRBV4-2,TRBJ2-3,TGTGCCAGCAGCCCCAACGGCGGGGGAGGCCGTTCGGGCCGTACGACGGATACGCAGTATTTT,CASSPNGGGGRSGRTTDTQYF
TRBD1,.,TRBV28,TRBJ2-1,TGTGCCAGCAGTTCCGACAGGGTAAAGTTCTTC,CASSSDRVKFF
TRBD2,few,TRBV7-8,TRBJ2-3,TGTGCCAGCAGCTCCCGGGTGGTAGCGGGAGGTCGCGGCACAGATACGCAGTATTTT,CASSSRVVAGGRGTDTQYF